The clone carrying this T cell receptor beta chain has only a few counts. The entry originates in a study of T cells after yellow fever vaccination. Germline CDR1 MNHNS, CDR2 SASEGT. Between the trimmed V and J ends, which lost 5 bases and 2 bases, there was a span of 15 bases. CDR3 length: 15 residues. MiXCR was run by TCRdb on the 5' RACE reads, yielding one entry per CDR3 protein. The table records 250,000 to 400,000 distinct CDR3 sequences, about 4% of them present only once. The source is a man between 18 and 35 years old who received the YFV17D yellow fever vaccine. J is TRBJ2-5 and V is TRBV6-1; D assignment may be TRBD1 or TRBD2 (6 bases each). Specimen: PBMCs, collected 5 days after the yellow fever booster vaccination. CDR3 nucleotides: TGTGCCAGCAGTAAAAACAGGGACTGGCAAGAGACCCAGTACTTC. Protein product: CASSKNRDWQETQYF.